This T cell receptor (beta chain) was recovered during a study of blood T cell repertoires in COVID-19. Some clones are missing from TCRdb's copy, which holds only in-frame ones; the method was immunoSEQ multiplex PCR. The sample has about 100,000 clones; over 75% are singletons. Germline-derived CDR1 and CDR2 are SGHVS and FQNEAQ. Trimming removed 0 bases from V and 6 bases from J; junction bases left unmatched: 9. The CDR3 is 17 amino acids. The TCR sequence derives from an elderly woman with acute or convalescent COVID-19. Sequenced input: peripheral blood. The rearrangement links TRBV7-8 to TRBJ2-7; 12 positions agree with TRBD1. The CDR3 loop is CASSLASIGTGGAEQYF. CDR3 coding DNA: TGTGCCAGCAGCTTAGCGTCTATCGGGACAGGGGGCGCCGAGCAGTACTTC.